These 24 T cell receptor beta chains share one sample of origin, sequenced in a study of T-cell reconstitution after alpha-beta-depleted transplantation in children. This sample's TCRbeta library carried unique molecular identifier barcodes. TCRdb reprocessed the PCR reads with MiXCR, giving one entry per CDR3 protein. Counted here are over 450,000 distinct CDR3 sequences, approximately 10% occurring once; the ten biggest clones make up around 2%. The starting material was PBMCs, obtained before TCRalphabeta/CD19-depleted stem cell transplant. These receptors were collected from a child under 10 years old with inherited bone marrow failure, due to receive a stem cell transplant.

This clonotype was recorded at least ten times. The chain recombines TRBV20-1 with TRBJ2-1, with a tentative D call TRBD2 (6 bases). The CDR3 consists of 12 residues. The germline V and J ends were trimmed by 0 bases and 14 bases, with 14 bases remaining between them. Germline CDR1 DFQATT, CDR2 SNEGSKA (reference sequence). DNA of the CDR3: TGCAGTGCTAGAGATCGTGGAGGGCGTGAGTTCTTC. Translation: CSARDRGGREFF.

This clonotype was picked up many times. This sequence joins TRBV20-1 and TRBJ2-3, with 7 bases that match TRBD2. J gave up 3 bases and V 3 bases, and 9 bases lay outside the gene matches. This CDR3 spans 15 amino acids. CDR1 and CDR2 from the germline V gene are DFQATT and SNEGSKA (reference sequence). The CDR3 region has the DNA TGCAGTGCTAGCTGGGCGGGAGATTTTACAGATACGCAGTATTTT. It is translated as CSASWAGDFTDTQYF.

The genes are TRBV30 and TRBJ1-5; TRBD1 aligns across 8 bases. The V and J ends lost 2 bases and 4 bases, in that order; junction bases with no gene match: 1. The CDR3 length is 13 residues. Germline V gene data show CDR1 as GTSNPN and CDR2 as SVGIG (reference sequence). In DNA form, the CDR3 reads TGTGCCTGGAGTCACAGGGGGAATCAGCCCCAGCATTTT. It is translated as CAWSHRGNQPQHF.

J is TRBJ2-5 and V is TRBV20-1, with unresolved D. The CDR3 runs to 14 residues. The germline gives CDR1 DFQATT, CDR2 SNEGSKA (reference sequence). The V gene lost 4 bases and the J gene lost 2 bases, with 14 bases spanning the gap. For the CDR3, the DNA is TGCAGTGCTAATGGTCCAGCGCCACAAGAGACCCAGTACTTC. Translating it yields CSANGPAPQETQYF.

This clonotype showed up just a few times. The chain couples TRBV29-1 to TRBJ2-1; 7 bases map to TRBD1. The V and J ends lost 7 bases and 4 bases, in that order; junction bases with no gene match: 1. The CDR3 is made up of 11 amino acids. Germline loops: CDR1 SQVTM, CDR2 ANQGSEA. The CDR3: CSGGQYNEQFF. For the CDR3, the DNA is TGCAGCGGGGGACAGTACAATGAGCAGTTCTTC.

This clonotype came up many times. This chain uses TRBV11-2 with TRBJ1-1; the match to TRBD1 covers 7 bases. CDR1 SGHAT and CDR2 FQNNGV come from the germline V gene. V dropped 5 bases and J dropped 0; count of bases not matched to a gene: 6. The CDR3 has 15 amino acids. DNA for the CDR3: TGTGCCAGCAGCCCGCTGGACAGGATGAACACTGAAGCTTTCTTT. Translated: CASSPLDRMNTEAFF.

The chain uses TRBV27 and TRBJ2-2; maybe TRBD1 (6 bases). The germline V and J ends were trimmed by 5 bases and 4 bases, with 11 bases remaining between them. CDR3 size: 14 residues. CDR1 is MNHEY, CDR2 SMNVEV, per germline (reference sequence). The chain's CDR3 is CASSPGQTTGELFF. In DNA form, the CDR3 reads TGTGCCAGCAGTCCCGGACAGACCACCGGGGAGCTGTTTTTT.

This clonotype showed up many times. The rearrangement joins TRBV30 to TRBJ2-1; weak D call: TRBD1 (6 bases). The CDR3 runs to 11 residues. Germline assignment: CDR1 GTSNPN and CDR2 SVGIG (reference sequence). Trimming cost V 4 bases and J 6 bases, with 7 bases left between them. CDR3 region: CAWTGANEQFF. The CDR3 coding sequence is TGTGCCTGGACAGGGGCCAATGAGCAGTTCTTC.

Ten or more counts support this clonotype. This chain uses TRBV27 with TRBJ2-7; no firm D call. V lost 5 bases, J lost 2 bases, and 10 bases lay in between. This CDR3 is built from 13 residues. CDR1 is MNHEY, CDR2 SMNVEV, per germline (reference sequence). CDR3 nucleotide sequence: TGTGCCAGCAGTCACGGATTGACCTACGAGCAGTACTTC. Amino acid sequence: CASSHGLTYEQYF.

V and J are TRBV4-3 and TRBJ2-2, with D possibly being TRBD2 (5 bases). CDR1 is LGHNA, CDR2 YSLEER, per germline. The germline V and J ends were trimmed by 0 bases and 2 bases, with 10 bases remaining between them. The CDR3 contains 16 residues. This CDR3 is CASSQDGSGNTGELFF. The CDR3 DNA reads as TGCGCCAGCAGCCAAGATGGTTCGGGAAACACCGGGGAGCTGTTTTTT.

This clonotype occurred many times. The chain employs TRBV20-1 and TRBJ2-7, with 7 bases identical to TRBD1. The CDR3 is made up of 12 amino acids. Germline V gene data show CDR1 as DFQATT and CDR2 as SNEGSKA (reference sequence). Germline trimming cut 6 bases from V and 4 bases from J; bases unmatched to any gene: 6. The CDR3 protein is CSARDSLYEQYF. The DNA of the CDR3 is TGCAGTGCCAGGGACAGTTTATACGAGCAGTACTTC.

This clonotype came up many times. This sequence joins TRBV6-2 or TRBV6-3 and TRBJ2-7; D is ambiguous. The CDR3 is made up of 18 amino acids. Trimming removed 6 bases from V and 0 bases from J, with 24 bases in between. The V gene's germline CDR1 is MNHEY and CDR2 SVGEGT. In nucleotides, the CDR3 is TGTGCCAGCAGCCGCAACCCGGGCGAGTGGCGGACCTCCTACGAGCAGTACTTC. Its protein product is CASSRNPGEWRTSYEQYF.

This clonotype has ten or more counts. The CDR3 is CASGIAGGTDEQFF. In DNA form, the CDR3 reads TGTGCCAGCGGAATAGCGGGAGGAACCGATGAGCAGTTCTTC. V is TRBV7-9 and J is TRBJ2-1; 10 nucleotides align to TRBD2. The germline CDR1 and CDR2 sequences are SEHNR and FQNEAQ (reference sequence). The ends lost 8 bases at V and 8 bases at J; junction bases unmatched: 9. CDR3 length equals 14 residues.

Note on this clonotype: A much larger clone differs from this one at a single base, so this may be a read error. In DNA form, the CDR3 reads TGCAGCGTGGGGGGGTCTAACTATGTCTACACCTTC. Encoded protein: CSVGGSNYVYTF. The chain joins TRBV29-1 to TRBJ1-2; possible D gene TRBD1, 5 bases. Germline CDR1 is SQVTM and CDR2 is ANQGSEA. This CDR3 spans 12 amino acids.

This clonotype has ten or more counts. CDR3 sequence reads: CASSQDFGGGTGELFF. The CDR3 nucleotides read TGTGCCAGCAGCCAAGATTTCGGAGGGGGGACCGGGGAGCTGTTTTTT. The rearrangement joins TRBV4-2 to TRBJ2-2; the D call may be TRBD1 or TRBD2 (6 bases each). The germline CDR1 and CDR2 sequences are LGHNA and YNFKEQ. The CDR3 extends over 16 amino acids. The V end lost 0 bases, the J end lost 5 bases, and 13 bases lay between the germline ends.

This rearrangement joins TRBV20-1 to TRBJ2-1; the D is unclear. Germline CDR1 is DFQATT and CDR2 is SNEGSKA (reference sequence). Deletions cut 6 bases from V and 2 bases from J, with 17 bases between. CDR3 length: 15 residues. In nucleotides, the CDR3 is TGCAGTGCCCCCCTGCCACAAAGTGCCTACAATGAGCAGTTCTTC. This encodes CSAPLPQSAYNEQFF.

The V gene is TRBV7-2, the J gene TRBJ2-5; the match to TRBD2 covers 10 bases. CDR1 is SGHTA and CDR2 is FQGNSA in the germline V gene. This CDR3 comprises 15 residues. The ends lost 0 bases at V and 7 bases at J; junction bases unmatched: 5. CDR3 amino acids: CASSLAGWTSGTQYF. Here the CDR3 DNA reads TGTGCCAGCAGCTTAGCGGGATGGACTAGCGGGACCCAGTACTTC.

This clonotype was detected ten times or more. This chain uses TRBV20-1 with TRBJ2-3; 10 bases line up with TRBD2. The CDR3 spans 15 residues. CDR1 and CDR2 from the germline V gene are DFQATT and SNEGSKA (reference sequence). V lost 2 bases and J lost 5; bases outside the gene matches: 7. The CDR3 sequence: CSARRGASGGDTQYF. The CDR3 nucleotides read TGCAGTGCTAGAAGAGGGGCTAGCGGGGGAGATACGCAGTATTTT.

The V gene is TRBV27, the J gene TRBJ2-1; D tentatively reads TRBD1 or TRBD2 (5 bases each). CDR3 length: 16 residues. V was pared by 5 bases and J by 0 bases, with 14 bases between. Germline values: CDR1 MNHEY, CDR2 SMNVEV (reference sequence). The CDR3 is CASSPSPGSSYNEQFF. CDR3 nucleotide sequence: TGTGCCAGCAGTCCCTCACCAGGGAGCTCCTACAATGAGCAGTTCTTC.

The CDR3 DNA reads TGTGCCAGCAGTCAACTGACGAGGCCCAAAAACATTCAGTACTTC. Translating gives CASSQLTRPKNIQYF. This chain connects TRBV6-1 to TRBJ2-4; unclear D gene. Germline CDR1 MNHNS, CDR2 SASEGT. V gave up 5 bases and J gave up 2 bases, with 13 bases separating them. The CDR3 covers 15 residues.

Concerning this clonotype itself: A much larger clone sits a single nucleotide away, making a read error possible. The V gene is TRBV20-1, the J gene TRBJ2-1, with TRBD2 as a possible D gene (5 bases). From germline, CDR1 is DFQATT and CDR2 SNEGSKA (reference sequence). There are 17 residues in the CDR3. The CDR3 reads CSAREPPRSGIYSEQFF. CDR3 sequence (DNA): TGCAGTGCTAGAGAACCACCTCGGAGCGGTATCTACAGTGAGCAGTTCTTC.

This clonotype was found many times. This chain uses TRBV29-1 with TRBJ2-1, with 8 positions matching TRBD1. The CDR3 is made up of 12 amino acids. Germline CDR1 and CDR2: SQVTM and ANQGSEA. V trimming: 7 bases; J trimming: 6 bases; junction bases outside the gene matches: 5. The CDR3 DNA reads TGCAGCGCGGAGGGACAGGCCAATGAGCAGTTCTTC. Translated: CSAEGQANEQFF.

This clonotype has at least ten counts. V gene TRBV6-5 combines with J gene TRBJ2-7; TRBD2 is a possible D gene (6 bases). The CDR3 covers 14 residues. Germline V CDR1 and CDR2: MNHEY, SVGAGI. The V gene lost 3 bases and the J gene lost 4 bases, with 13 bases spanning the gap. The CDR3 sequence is CASSYYGSRYEQYF. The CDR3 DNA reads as TGTGCCAGCAGTTATTACGGGAGTAGATACGAGCAGTACTTC.

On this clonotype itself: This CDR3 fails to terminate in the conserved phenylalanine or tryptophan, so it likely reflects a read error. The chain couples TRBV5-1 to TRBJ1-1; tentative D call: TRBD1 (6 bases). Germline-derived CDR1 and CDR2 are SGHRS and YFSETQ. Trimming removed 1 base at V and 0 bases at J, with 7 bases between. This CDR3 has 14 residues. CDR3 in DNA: TGCGCCAGCAGCTTGACAGGGTTGAACACTGAAGCTTTCTTA. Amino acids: CASSLTGLNTEAFL.